The entry below gives a single T cell receptor beta chain sequence along with its context. The data stem from a study of T cells in Graves' hyperthyroidism and ophthalmopathy. As for the study in general: Blood from the periphery was taken at initial diagnosis, before any treatment.

Amplification of TCR beta CDR3 regions was performed using RNA transcripts as template. When the TCR CDR3 underwent first-round RT-PCR, the HTBI primer set was used. Using its own MiXCR run on the multiplex PCR reads, TCRdb lists one record per CDR3 protein. The table has approximately 710,000 distinct CDR3 sequences, approximately 15% seen once. Calling Graves' hyperthyroidism stable meant ophthalmopathy did not progress within 18 months. Uncontrolled infections, other autoimmune diseases, pregnancy or lactation led to exclusion of patients. The PBMCs had their origin in roughly 9.4 ml of fresh peripheral blood. The CDR3 extends over 17 amino acids. The J segment lost 2 bases and the V segment lost 3 bases, leaving 6 bases of the junction unmatched. Looked up from germline, CDR1 is SGHAT and CDR2 is FQNNGV.

This clonotype originated in a man aged 50-60 years with Graves' hyperthyroidism. The sequencing sample was made of blood. V is TRBV11-2 and J is TRBJ2-1; 11 bases are shared with TRBD2. CDR3 bases: TGTGCCAGCAGCTTGATTAGCGGGAGGGCCACCTACAATGAGCAGTTCTTC. Protein: CASSLISGRATYNEQFF. The variable domain in full, with the rest retrieved from reference TRBV11-2 and TRBJ2-1, is EAGVAQSPRYKIIEKRQSVAFWCNPISGHATLYWYQQILGQGPKLLIQFQNNGVVDDSQLPKDRFSAERLKGVDSTLKIQPAKLEDSAVYLCASSLISGRATYNEQFFGPGTRLTVL.